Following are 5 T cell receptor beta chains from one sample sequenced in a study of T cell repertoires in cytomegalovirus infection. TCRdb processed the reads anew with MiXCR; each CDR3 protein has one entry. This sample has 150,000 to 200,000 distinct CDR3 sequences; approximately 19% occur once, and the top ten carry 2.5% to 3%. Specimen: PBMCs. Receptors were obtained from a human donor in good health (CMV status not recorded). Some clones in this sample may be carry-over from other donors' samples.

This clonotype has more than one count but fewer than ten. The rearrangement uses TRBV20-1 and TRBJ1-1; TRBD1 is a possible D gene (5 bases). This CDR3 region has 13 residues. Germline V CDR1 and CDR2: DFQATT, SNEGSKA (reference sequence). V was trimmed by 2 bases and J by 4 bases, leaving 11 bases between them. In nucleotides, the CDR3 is TGCAGTGCTAGAACGGGGGTTGCCACTGAAGCTTTCTTT. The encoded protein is CSARTGVATEAFF.

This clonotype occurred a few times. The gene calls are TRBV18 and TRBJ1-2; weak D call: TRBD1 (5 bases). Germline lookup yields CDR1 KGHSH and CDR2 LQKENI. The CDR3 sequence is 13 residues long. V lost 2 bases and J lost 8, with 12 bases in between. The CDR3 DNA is TGTGCCAGCTCACCAGGAGGGGTAGACGGCTACACCTTC. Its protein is CASSPGGVDGYTF.

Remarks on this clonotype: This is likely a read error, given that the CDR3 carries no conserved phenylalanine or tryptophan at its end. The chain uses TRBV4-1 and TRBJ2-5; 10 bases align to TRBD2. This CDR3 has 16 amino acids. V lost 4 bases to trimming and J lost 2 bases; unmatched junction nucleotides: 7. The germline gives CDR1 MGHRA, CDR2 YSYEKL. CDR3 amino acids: CASSPTLAGQQETQYL. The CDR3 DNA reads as TGCGCCAGCAGCCCCACACTAGCGGGGCAACAAGAGACCCAGTACTTG.

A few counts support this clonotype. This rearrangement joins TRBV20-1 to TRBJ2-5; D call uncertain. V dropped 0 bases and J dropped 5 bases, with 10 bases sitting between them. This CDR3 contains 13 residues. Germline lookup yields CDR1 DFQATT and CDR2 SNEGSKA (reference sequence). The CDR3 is CSARDSVGETQYF. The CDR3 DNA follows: TGCAGTGCTAGAGATTCAGTAGGGGAGACCCAGTACTTC.

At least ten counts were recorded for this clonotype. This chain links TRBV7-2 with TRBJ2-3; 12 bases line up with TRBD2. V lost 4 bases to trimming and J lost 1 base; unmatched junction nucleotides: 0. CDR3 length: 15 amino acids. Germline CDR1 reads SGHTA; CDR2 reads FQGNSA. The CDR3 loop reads CASSWTSGGTDTQYF. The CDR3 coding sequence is TGTGCCAGCAGCTGGACTAGCGGGGGCACAGATACGCAGTATTTT.